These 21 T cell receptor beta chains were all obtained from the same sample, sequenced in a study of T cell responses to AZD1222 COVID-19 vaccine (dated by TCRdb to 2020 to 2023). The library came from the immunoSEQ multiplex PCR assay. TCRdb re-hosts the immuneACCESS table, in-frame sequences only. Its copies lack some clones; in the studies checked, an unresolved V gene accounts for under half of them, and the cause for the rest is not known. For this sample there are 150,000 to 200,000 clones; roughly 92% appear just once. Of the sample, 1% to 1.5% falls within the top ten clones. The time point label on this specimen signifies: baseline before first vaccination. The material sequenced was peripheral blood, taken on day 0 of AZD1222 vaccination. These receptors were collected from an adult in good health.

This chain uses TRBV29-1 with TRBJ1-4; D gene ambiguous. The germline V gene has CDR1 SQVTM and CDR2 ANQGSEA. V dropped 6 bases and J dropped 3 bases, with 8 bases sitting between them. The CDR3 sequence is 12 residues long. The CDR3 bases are TGCAGCGTCACAGTCTCTAATGAAAAACTGTTTTTT. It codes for CSVTVSNEKLFF.

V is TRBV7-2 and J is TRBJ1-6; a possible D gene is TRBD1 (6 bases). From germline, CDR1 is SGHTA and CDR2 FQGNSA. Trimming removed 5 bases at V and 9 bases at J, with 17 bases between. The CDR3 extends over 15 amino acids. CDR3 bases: TGTGCCAGCAGCGTAGGGGGTACGGGGCGTTCACCCCTCCACTTT. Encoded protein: CASSVGGTGRSPLHF.

CDR3 bases: TGTGCCAGCAGCCCTCCCGGGACATGGGGAGAGCAGTACTTC. The encoded protein is CASSPPGTWGEQYF. The chain links TRBV3-1 (or the pseudogene TRBV3-2) to TRBJ2-7; D may be TRBD1 (6 bases). V lost 4 bases and J 7 bases, leaving 17 bases between the germline ends. CDR3 length equals 14 residues. Germline V lookup: CDR1 LGHDT, CDR2 YNNKEL (reference sequence).

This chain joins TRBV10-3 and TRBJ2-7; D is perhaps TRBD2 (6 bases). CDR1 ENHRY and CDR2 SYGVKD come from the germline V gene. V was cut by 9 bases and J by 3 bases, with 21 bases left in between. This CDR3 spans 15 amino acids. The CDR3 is CAIQPAGGLFYEQYF. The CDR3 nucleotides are TGTGCCATACAGCCGGCCGGGGGACTCTTCTACGAGCAGTACTTC.

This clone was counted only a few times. This CDR3 is CASSPTKPEQYF. CDR3 coding DNA: TGTGCCAGCAGCCCCACTAAACCAGAGCAGTACTTC. The rearrangement uses TRBV7-8 and TRBJ2-7; D not certain. With 5 bases removed from V and 7 bases from J, the gap between germline ends came to 12 bases. Germline CDR1 and CDR2: SGHVS and FQNEAQ. The CDR3 spans 12 residues.

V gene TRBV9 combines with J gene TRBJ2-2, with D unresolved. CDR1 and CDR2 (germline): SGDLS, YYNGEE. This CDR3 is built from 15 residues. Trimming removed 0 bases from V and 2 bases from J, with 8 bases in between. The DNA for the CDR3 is TGTGCCAGCAGCGTAGCGGATCGTAACACCGGGGAGCTGTTTTTT. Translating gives CASSVADRNTGELFF.

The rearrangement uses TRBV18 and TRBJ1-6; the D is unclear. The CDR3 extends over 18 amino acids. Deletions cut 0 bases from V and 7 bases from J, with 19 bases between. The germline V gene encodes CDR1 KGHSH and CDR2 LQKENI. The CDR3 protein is CASSPPVGGPTGNSPLHF. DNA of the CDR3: TGTGCCAGCTCACCACCCGTCGGAGGGCCGACCGGAAATTCACCCCTCCACTTT.

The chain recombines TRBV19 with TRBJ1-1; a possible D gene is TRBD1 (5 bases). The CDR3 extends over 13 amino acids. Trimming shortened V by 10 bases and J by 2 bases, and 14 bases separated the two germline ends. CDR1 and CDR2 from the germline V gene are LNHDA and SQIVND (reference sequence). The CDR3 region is CATLDRPNTEAFF. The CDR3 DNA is TGTGCCACCTTAGACAGACCTAACACTGAAGCTTTCTTT.

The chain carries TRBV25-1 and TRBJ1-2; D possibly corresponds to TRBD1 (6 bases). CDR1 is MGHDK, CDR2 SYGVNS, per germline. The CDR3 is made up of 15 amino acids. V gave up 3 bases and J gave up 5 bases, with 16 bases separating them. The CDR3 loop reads CASSDTGRGRYGYTF. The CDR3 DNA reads TGTGCCAGCAGTGACACCGGCAGGGGTCGGTATGGCTACACCTTC.

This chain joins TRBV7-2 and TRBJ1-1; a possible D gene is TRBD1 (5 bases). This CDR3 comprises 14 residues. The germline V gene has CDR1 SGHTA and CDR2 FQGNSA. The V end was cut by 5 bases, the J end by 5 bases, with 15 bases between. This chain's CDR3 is CASSPTALQTEAFF. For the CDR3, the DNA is TGTGCCAGCAGCCCGACAGCCCTGCAGACTGAAGCTTTCTTT.

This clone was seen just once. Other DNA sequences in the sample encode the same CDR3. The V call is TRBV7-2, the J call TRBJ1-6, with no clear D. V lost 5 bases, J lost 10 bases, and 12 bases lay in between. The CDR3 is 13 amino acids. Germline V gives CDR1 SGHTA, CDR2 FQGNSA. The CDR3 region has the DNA TGTGCCAGCAGCCCGGGAGGGAACTCACCCCTCCACTTT. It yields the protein CASSPGGNSPLHF.

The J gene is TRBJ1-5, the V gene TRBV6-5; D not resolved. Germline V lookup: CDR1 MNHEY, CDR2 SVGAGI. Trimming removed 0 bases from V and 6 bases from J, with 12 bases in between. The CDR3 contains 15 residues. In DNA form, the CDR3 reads TGTGCCAGCAGTTACTCGGGAGGGTTGGGTCAGCCCCAGCATTTT. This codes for CASSYSGGLGQPQHF.

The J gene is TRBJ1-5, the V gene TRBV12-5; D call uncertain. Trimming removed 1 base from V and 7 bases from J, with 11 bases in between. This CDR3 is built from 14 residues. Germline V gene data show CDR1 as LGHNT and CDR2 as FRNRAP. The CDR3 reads CASGLGQTIQPQHF. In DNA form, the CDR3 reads TGTGCTAGTGGTTTGGGACAAACCATCCAGCCCCAGCATTTT.

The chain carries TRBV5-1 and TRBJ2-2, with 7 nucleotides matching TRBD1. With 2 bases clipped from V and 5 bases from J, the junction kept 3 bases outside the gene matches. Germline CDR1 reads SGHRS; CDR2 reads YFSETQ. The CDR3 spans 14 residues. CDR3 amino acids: CASSFGQETGELFF. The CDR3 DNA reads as TGCGCCAGCAGCTTCGGACAGGAGACCGGGGAGCTGTTTTTT. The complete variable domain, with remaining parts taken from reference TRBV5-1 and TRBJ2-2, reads KAGVTQTPRYLIKTRGQQVTLSCSPISGHRSVSWYQQTPGQGLQFLFEYFSETQRNKGNFPGRFSGRQFSNSRSEMNVSTLELGDSALYLCASSFGQETGELFFGEGSRLTVL.

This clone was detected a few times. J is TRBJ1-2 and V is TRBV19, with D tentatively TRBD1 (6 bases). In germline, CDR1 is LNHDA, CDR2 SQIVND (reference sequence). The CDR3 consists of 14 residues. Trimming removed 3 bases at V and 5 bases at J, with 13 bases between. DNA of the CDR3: TGTGCCAGTAGTATCGGACAGACAGTATATGGCTACACCTTC. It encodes CASSIGQTVYGYTF.

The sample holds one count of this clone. This chain's CDR3 is CASSQVYGGFVGALNTEAFF. CDR3 nucleotide sequence: TGTGCCAGCAGCCAAGTCTATGGGGGTTTTGTAGGGGCCTTGAACACTGAAGCTTTCTTT. The V and J genes are TRBV14 and TRBJ1-1; a weak D match, TRBD1 (5 bases). The V end was cut by 1 base, the J end by 0 bases, with 24 bases between. The germline V gene encodes CDR1 SGHDN and CDR2 FVKESK. The CDR3 totals 20 residues.

The CDR3 nucleotides are TGCGCCAGCAGCTTTTCAGGGGTAACCTACGAGCAGTACTTC. Protein sequence: CASSFSGVTYEQYF. V is TRBV5-1 and J is TRBJ2-7, with D tentatively TRBD1 (6 bases). This CDR3 is built from 14 residues. CDR1 and CDR2 from the germline V gene are SGHRS and YFSETQ. Trimming took off 2 bases at V and 2 bases at J, with 11 bases between the two ends.

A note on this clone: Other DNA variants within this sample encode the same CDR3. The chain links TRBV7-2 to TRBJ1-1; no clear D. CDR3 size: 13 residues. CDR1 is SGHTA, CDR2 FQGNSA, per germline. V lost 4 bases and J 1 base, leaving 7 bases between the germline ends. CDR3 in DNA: TGTGCCAGCAGCTCGGACCGGAACACTGAAGCTTTCTTT. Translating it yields CASSSDRNTEAFF.

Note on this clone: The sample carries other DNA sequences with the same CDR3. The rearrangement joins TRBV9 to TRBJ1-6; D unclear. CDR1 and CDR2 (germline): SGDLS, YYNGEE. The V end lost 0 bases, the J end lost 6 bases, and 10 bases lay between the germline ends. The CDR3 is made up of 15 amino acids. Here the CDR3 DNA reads TGTGCCAGCAGCGTAGAGGGAGGCCTTAATTCACCCCTCCACTTT. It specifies CASSVEGGLNSPLHF.

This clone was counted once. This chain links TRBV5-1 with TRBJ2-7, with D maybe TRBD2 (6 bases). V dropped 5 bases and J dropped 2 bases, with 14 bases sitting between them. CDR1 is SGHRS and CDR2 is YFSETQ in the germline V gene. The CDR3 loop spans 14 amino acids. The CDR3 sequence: CASREGLGPYEQYF. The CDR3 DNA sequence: TGCGCCAGCAGGGAGGGACTTGGTCCCTACGAGCAGTACTTC.

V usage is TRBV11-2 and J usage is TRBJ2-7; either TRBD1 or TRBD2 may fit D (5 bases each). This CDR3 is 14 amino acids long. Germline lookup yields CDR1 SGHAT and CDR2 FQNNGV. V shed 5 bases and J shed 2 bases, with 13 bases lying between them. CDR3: CASSLARDAYEQYF. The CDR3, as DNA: TGTGCCAGCAGCCTAGCCAGGGACGCCTACGAGCAGTACTTC.